The 27 T cell receptor beta chains below come from one sample, sequenced in a study of control samples from healthy donors and cancer patients. Clones were sequenced by immunoSEQ multiplex PCR, and TCRdb holds only the in-frame ones, with some missing. The table shows 95,000 to 100,000 clones, with about 89% occurring only once. Material for sequencing was blood. Receptors originate from a man under 40 in good health.

The chain is built from TRBV5-5 and TRBJ2-1; 7 positions match TRBD2. Trimming cost V 1 base and J 7 bases; bases outside gene matches: 8. From germline, CDR1 is SGHKS and CDR2 YYEKEE (reference sequence). This CDR3 spans 15 amino acids. Here the CDR3 DNA reads TGTGCCAGCAGCTTGATTTCTAGCGGTATGAATGAGCAGTTCTTC. Translation: CASSLISSGMNEQFF.

This chain joins TRBV25-1 and TRBJ2-7; D remains ambiguous. V was clipped by 6 bases and J by 4 bases, with 7 bases between them. CDR1 is MGHDK and CDR2 is SYGVNS in the germline V gene. This CDR3 has 11 amino acids. CDR3 bases: TGTGCCAGCAGAGAACTGTACGAGCAGTACGTC. It encodes CASRELYEQYV.

This chain connects TRBV12-3 or TRBV12-4 to TRBJ2-3; D gene unclear. V lost 6 bases, J lost 7 bases, and 8 bases lay in between. The CDR3 has 11 residues. This CDR3 is CASSPSNTQYF. The CDR3 DNA reads TGTGCCAGCAGCCCCTCCAATACGCAGTATTTT.

The genes are TRBV5-8 and TRBJ2-3, with D hard to call. The length of the CDR3 is 15 residues. Per germline, CDR1 SGHTS and CDR2 YDEGEE. Trimming pared 4 bases from V and 1 base from J, leaving 13 bases between. CDR3 residues: CASSLGWVGTDTQYF. CDR3 sequence (DNA): TGTGCCAGCAGCCTAGGCTGGGTGGGCACAGATACGCAGTATTTT. The variable domain in full, with the rest retrieved from reference TRBV5-8 and TRBJ2-3, is EAGVTQSPTHLIKTRGQQATLRCSPISGHTSVYWYQQALGLGLQFLLWYDEGEERNRGNFPPRFSGRQFPNYSSELNVNALELEDSALYLCASSLGWVGTDTQYFGPGTRLTVL.

Only one count was recorded for this clone. The chain employs TRBV24-1 and TRBJ1-2; D is ambiguous. Germline V gives CDR1 KGHDR, CDR2 SFDVKD. The CDR3 extends over 13 amino acids. Trimming left V 5 bases short and J 0 bases short, with 6 bases between. CDR3 sequence reads: CATSGAPNYGYTF. In DNA, the CDR3 is TGTGCCACCAGTGGGGCGCCTAACTATGGCTACACCTTC.

This chain uses TRBV6-5 with TRBJ1-2; D might be TRBD1 (6 bases). V lost 6 bases and J lost 1, with 15 bases in between. CDR1 and CDR2 from the germline V gene are MNHEY and SVGAGI. The CDR3 totals 15 residues. The CDR3 DNA reads TGTGCCAGCAGACTAGCCGGGACAAGTAACTATGGCTACACCTTC. Translated: CASRLAGTSNYGYTF.

The V and J genes are TRBV28 and TRBJ2-7; 8 bases map to TRBD1. Germline CDR1 reads MDHEN; CDR2 reads SYDVKM. Trimming removed 6 bases from V and 0 bases from J; junction bases left unmatched: 7. The CDR3 is made up of 15 amino acids. CDR3: CASRVHRGNSYEQYF. The CDR3 bases are TGTGCCAGCAGGGTCCACAGGGGGAACTCCTACGAGCAGTACTTC.

This chain connects TRBV4-3 to TRBJ2-1; 7 bases align to TRBD2. Unmatched junction bases numbered 13, after V lost 0 bases and J lost 8 bases. Germline CDR1 LGHNA, CDR2 YSLEER. This CDR3 has 17 amino acids. CDR3 sequence (DNA): TGCGCCAGCAGCCAAGACAGTTCCAGCGGGGTCCGGGATGAGCAGTTCTTC. Its protein product is CASSQDSSSGVRDEQFF.

V gene TRBV6-6 combines with J gene TRBJ1-1, with D possibly matching TRBD1 (5 bases). Per the germline V gene, CDR1 is MNHNY and CDR2 is SVGAGI (reference sequence). The CDR3 covers 16 residues. V lost 8 bases and J 3 bases, leaving 22 bases between the germline ends. The CDR3 DNA sequence: TGTGCCAGCCAGTCTAGGACCATCAGGGCGGACACTGAAGCTTTCTTT. This sequence encodes CASQSRTIRADTEAFF.

The chain employs TRBV4-2 and TRBJ1-1; D perhaps matches TRBD1 (6 bases). V was cut by 0 bases and J by 9 bases, with 14 bases left in between. The length of the CDR3 is 14 residues. Germline-derived CDR1 and CDR2 are LGHNA and YNFKEQ. The CDR3 sequence is CASSQETQTGKAFF. The CDR3 coding sequence is TGTGCCAGCAGCCAAGAAACCCAGACAGGCAAAGCTTTCTTT.

This clone was detected only once. The chain links TRBV24-1 to TRBJ2-7; 11 nucleotides agree with TRBD1. J lost 6 bases, V lost 4 bases, and 7 bases had no gene match. Germline V gene sequence: CDR1 KGHDR, CDR2 SFDVKD. The CDR3 consists of 15 residues. The CDR3 here is CATSDTTGTGGEQYF. CDR3 coding DNA: TGTGCCACCAGTGACACAACCGGGACAGGGGGCGAGCAGTACTTC.

The gene calls are TRBV9 and TRBJ2-7; TRBD2 matches at 8 bases. The CDR3 loop spans 14 amino acids. Germline CDR1 reads SGDLS; CDR2 reads YYNGEE. Trimming at V came to 6 bases and at J to 3 bases, leaving 8 bases not matched to a gene. CDR3 sequence: CASNAPGLDYEQYF. The DNA for the CDR3 is TGTGCCAGCAACGCCCCGGGACTAGACTACGAGCAGTACTTC.

The chain uses TRBV2 and TRBJ2-5; 14 bases are a match to TRBD2. V was pared by 5 bases and J by 5 bases, with 7 bases of the junction left unmatched. Germline lookup yields CDR1 SNHLY and CDR2 FYNNEI. The CDR3 runs 16 residues. The chain's CDR3 is CASSLRLAGGRETQYF. The CDR3, as DNA: TGTGCCAGCAGTTTGCGACTAGCGGGGGGGCGGGAGACCCAGTACTTC.

The chain joins TRBV29-1 to TRBJ1-4; 8 bases fit TRBD1. Germline CDR1 and CDR2: SQVTM and ANQGSEA. The CDR3 is 13 residues long. V gave up 7 bases and J gave up 4 bases; unmatched junction bases: 5. Here the CDR3 DNA reads TGCAGCGCCCTCACAGGGGGTAATGAAAAACTGTTTTTT. It translates to CSALTGGNEKLFF.

The gene calls are TRBV25-1 and TRBJ1-1; 8 bases align to TRBD1. The CDR3 loop spans 14 amino acids. V lost 6 bases, J lost 1 base, and 4 bases stayed unmatched. Germline V gives CDR1 MGHDK, CDR2 SYGVNS. CDR3: CASSGGTGNTEAFF. The CDR3, as DNA: TGTGCCAGCAGCGGGGGGACAGGGAACACTGAAGCTTTCTTT.

V gene TRBV27 combines with J gene TRBJ2-3, with D hard to call. Per germline, CDR1 MNHEY and CDR2 SMNVEV (reference sequence). There are 11 residues in the CDR3. V gave up 4 bases and J gave up 4 bases, with 3 bases separating them. The CDR3 DNA sequence: TGTGCCAGCAGTTGGGCAGATACGCAGTATTTT. Its translation is CASSWADTQYF.

The table lists this clone with a count of one. The CDR3 sequence is CASQDQGAGETEAFF. The DNA for the CDR3 is TGTGCCAGTCAGGACCAGGGGGCGGGAGAGACTGAAGCTTTCTTT. This chain joins TRBV19 and TRBJ1-1; 8 bases match TRBD1. V dropped 8 bases and J dropped 5; count of bases not matched to a gene: 13. CDR3 size: 15 residues. Germline V gene sequence: CDR1 LNHDA, CDR2 SQIVND (reference sequence). Together with reference TRBV19 and TRBJ1-1, the CDR3 gives the full variable domain: DGGITQSPKYLFRKEGQNVTLSCEQNLNHDAMYWYRQDPGQGLRLIYYSQIVNDFQKGDIAEGYSVSREKKESFPLTVTSAQKNPTAFYLCASQDQGAGETEAFFGQGTRLTVV.

The chain is built from TRBV19 and TRBJ2-7, with 10 bases identical to TRBD1. V shed 2 bases and J 6 bases; nucleotides not matched to a gene: 4. Germline V lookup: CDR1 LNHDA, CDR2 SQIVND (reference sequence). This CDR3 has 14 amino acids. Here the CDR3 DNA reads TGTGCCAGTAGTATACCGGGACAGGGGCCCGAGCAGTACTTC. This gives the protein CASSIPGQGPEQYF.

The chain joins TRBV9 to TRBJ2-1; 8 bases map to TRBD2. V shed 0 bases and J 10 bases; nucleotides not matched to a gene: 12. The CDR3 contains 16 residues. CDR1 and CDR2 (germline): SGDLS, YYNGEE. As DNA, the CDR3 is TGTGCCAGCAGCGTAGACCCCGGGACTAGGTCTGGCGAGCAGTTCTTC. Residues: CASSVDPGTRSGEQFF.

The chain combines TRBV30 with TRBJ1-2; 11 bases are shared with TRBD1. Per germline, CDR1 GTSNPN and CDR2 SVGIG (reference sequence). This CDR3 is built from 14 residues. V was pared by 4 bases and J by 8 bases, with 9 bases of the junction left unmatched. CDR3 nucleotides: TGTGCCTGGAAGGGGACAGGGGGTTTTCAGGGCTACACCTTC. Translation: CAWKGTGGFQGYTF. The entire variable domain, with the rest obtained from reference TRBV30 and TRBJ1-2, is as follows: SQTIHQWPATLVQPVGSPLSLECTVEGTSNPNLYWYRQAAGRGLQLLFYSVGIGQISSEVPQNLSASRPQDRQFILSSKKLLLSDSGFYLCAWKGTGGFQGYTFGSGTRLTVV.

The V call is TRBV28, the J call TRBJ1-2; TRBD1 matches 7 bases. V lost 3 bases and J lost 5; bases outside the gene matches: 6. In germline, CDR1 is MDHEN, CDR2 SYDVKM. CDR3 length equals 14 residues. The CDR3 DNA follows: TGTGCCAGCAGTTTCCGGACAGGCTTGTATGGCTACACCTTC. Its protein is CASSFRTGLYGYTF.

The chain uses TRBV28 and TRBJ2-7; the match to TRBD1 covers 9 bases. CDR3 length: 14 amino acids. Germline CDR1 is MDHEN and CDR2 is SYDVKM. V shed 8 bases and J 2 bases; nucleotides not matched to a gene: 7. In nucleotides, the CDR3 is TGTGCCAGCTTTAATAGACAGGGGGCCTACGAGCAGTACTTC. The encoded protein is CASFNRQGAYEQYF. Based on the CDR3 plus reference TRBV28 and TRBJ2-7, the full variable domain is DVKVTQSSRYLVKRTGEKVFLECVQDMDHENMFWYRQDPGLGLRLIYFSYDVKMKEKGDIPEGYSVSREKKERFSLILESASTNQTSMYLCASFNRQGAYEQYFGPGTRLTVT.

The V and J genes are TRBV7-6 and TRBJ1-6; D might be TRBD1 (6 bases). In germline, CDR1 is SGHVS, CDR2 FNYEAQ. V lost 5 bases and J lost 10, with 12 bases in between. CDR3 length: 13 residues. CDR3: CASSPRTASPLHF. CDR3 sequence (DNA): TGTGCCAGCAGCCCCCGGACAGCCTCACCCCTCCACTTT. Using reference TRBV7-6 and TRBJ1-6 for the parts outside the CDR3, the full variable domain is GAGVSQSPRYKVTKRGQDVALRCDPISGHVSLYWYRQALGQGPEFLTYFNYEAQQDKSGLPNDRFSAERPEGSISTLTIQRTEQRDSAMYRCASSPRTASPLHFGNGTRLTVT.

The rearrangement joins TRBV2 to TRBJ1-5; D might be TRBD1 (5 bases). Trimming pared 1 base from V and 0 bases from J, leaving 10 bases between. The CDR3 runs 16 residues. Per germline, CDR1 SNHLY and CDR2 FYNNEI. For the CDR3, the DNA is TGTGCCAGCAGTGAAGTTGGGGGGTATAGCAATCAGCCCCAGCATTTT. This translates into CASSEVGGYSNQPQHF.

J is TRBJ2-5 and V is TRBV12-3 or TRBV12-4, with D possibly being TRBD2 (6 bases). Trimming took off 6 bases at V and 7 bases at J, with 12 bases between the two ends. The CDR3 totals 12 residues. This CDR3 is CASRAAAGTQYF. In nucleotides, the CDR3 is TGTGCCAGCAGGGCTGCAGCGGGGACCCAGTACTTC.

This chain connects TRBV10-2 to TRBJ2-5; perhaps TRBD1 as D (7 bases). Germline loops: CDR1 WSHSY, CDR2 SAAADI. V was pared by 5 bases and J by 4 bases, with 29 bases between. The CDR3 sequence is 19 residues long. The CDR3: CASSRSWGTGTDLRETQYF. As DNA, the CDR3 is TGCGCCAGCAGTAGGTCGTGGGGGACTGGGACAGATCTCAGAGAGACCCAGTACTTC.

The J gene is TRBJ1-2, the V gene TRBV18; D is ambiguous. Germline-derived CDR1 and CDR2 are KGHSH and LQKENI. The CDR3 has 14 amino acids. The V and J ends lost 0 bases and 4 bases respectively, with 9 bases between them. CDR3 sequence reads: CASSPPAGGYGYTF. The CDR3, as DNA: TGTGCCAGCTCACCACCCGCAGGCGGCTATGGCTACACCTTC.